One sample yielded the 19 T cell receptor beta chains listed below, sequenced in a study of shared clonotypes between healthy human individuals. Method: immunoSEQ multiplex PCR; TCRdb's copy keeps in-frame clones and lacks some. There are hundreds of thousands of clones in the sample; almost 97% occur only once, and roughly 0.06% lies in the top ten. Sequencing was done on a sample of naive CD4+ T cells sorted from blood. Subset reported: CD45RA+ positively selected. These receptor sequences come from a woman younger than 45 in good health.

This rearrangement joins TRBV5-1 to TRBJ2-2; 8 nucleotides match TRBD1. Looked up from germline, CDR1 is SGHRS and CDR2 is YFSETQ. After removal of 3 bases from V and 4 bases from J, the junction contained 8 bases not matched to a gene. This CDR3 is built from 16 residues. DNA of the CDR3: TGCGCCAGCAGCTCAGATGGGACAGGTACCACCGGGGAGCTGTTTTTT. This gives the protein CASSSDGTGTTGELFF.

V usage is TRBV4-1 and J usage is TRBJ2-1; TRBD1 might be the D (6 bases). This CDR3 spans 18 amino acids. Germline V gene sequence: CDR1 MGHRA, CDR2 YSYEKL. Trimming shortened V by 1 base and J by 8 bases, and 24 bases separated the two germline ends. This CDR3 reads CASSQAGVGLIEGDEQFF. CDR3 in DNA: TGCGCCAGCAGCCAAGCCGGGGTAGGTCTGATCGAGGGGGATGAGCAGTTCTTC.

The chain's CDR3 is CASSSPTELNTEAFF. The CDR3 DNA reads TGTGCCAGCAGTTCGCCGACAGAGTTGAACACTGAAGCTTTCTTT. V and J are TRBV28 and TRBJ1-1; D possibly corresponds to TRBD1 (5 bases). The CDR3 has 15 amino acids. V was pared by 4 bases and J by 0 bases, with 12 bases between. The V gene's germline CDR1 is MDHEN and CDR2 SYDVKM.

This chain links TRBV7-2 with TRBJ2-1, with 10 bases matching TRBD2. Looked up from germline, CDR1 is SGHTA and CDR2 is FQGNSA. The CDR3 covers 16 residues. V was clipped by 0 bases and J by 6 bases; unmatched bases: 5. The CDR3 nucleotides read TGTGCCAGCAGCTTAGCTCCGGGACTAGCGAGCAATGAGCAGTTCTTC. The encoded protein is CASSLAPGLASNEQFF. The whole variable domain, remainder taken from reference TRBV7-2 and TRBJ2-1, is GAGVSQSPSNKVTEKGKDVELRCDPISGHTALYWYRQSLGQGLEFLIYFQGNSAPDKSGLPSDRFSAERTGGSVSTLTIQRTQQEDSAVYLCASSLAPGLASNEQFFGPGTRLTVL.

The V call is TRBV5-1, the J call TRBJ2-3; 12 nucleotides line up with TRBD2. CDR3 size: 16 residues. V was clipped by 4 bases and J by 2 bases; unmatched bases: 5. Germline V gene sequence: CDR1 SGHRS, CDR2 YFSETQ. The CDR3: CASSPGLAGPTDTQYF. CDR3 sequence (DNA): TGCGCCAGCAGCCCAGGACTAGCGGGACCCACAGATACGCAGTATTTT.

This clone has only one observation. The gene calls are TRBV4-2 and TRBJ1-5; D is undetermined. V lost 2 bases and J lost 0, with 8 bases in between. Germline V gene data show CDR1 as LGHNA and CDR2 as YNFKEQ. The CDR3 loop spans 15 amino acids. CDR3 sequence reads: CASSQYQASNQPQHF. The CDR3 DNA follows: TGTGCCAGCAGCCAATATCAGGCTAGCAATCAGCCCCAGCATTTT.

The chain carries TRBV14 and TRBJ2-5; D is unclear. Germline CDR1 reads SGHDN; CDR2 reads FVKESK. There are 13 residues in the CDR3. V was trimmed by 5 bases and J by 1 base, leaving 8 bases between them. In DNA form, the CDR3 reads TGTGCCAGCAGCAGGTGGGGCCAAGAGACCCAGTACTTC. Amino acids: CASSRWGQETQYF. Using reference TRBV14 and TRBJ2-5 for the parts outside the CDR3, the full variable domain is EAGVTQFPSHSVIEKGQTVTLRCDPISGHDNLYWYRRVMGKEIKFLLHFVKESKQDESGMPNNRFLAERTGGTYSTLKVQPAELEDSGVYFCASSRWGQETQYFGPGTRLLVL.

J is TRBJ2-3 and V is TRBV5-1; D not resolved. CDR3 length: 14 residues. Looked up from germline, CDR1 is SGHRS and CDR2 is YFSETQ. The V end was cut by 4 bases, the J end by 2 bases, with 11 bases between. CDR3 sequence: CASSPQVSTDTQYF. Written as DNA, the CDR3 is TGCGCCAGCAGCCCCCAGGTATCCACAGATACGCAGTATTTT. Full variable domain (missing parts from reference TRBV5-1 and TRBJ2-3): KAGVTQTPRYLIKTRGQQVTLSCSPISGHRSVSWYQQTPGQGLQFLFEYFSETQRNKGNFPGRFSGRQFSNSRSEMNVSTLELGDSALYLCASSPQVSTDTQYFGPGTRLTVL.

The chain links TRBV27 to TRBJ1-2, with 8 nucleotides matching TRBD1. After removal of 3 bases from V and 2 bases from J, the junction contained 5 bases not matched to a gene. This CDR3 comprises 15 residues. Germline V gene lookup returns CDR1 MNHEY and CDR2 SMNVEV (reference sequence). In nucleotides, the CDR3 is TGTGCCAGCAGTTTTGAATACAGGGGGAACTATGGCTACACCTTC. It specifies CASSFEYRGNYGYTF.

V and J are TRBV18 and TRBJ1-2; TRBD1 is a possible D gene (5 bases). From germline, CDR1 is KGHSH and CDR2 LQKENI. V shed 3 bases and J shed 0 bases, with 11 bases lying between them. The CDR3 sequence is 15 residues long. The CDR3 region is CASSPGGQTNYGYTF. The CDR3 DNA reads TGTGCCAGCTCACCCGGGGGTCAGACTAACTATGGCTACACCTTC.

The rearrangement links TRBV14 to TRBJ1-2, with 7 bases matching TRBD1. Germline V CDR1 and CDR2: SGHDN, FVKESK. V lost 1 base and J lost 4; bases outside the gene matches: 9. The CDR3 spans 16 residues. The chain's CDR3 is CASSQGRTGTVYGYTF. As DNA, the CDR3 is TGTGCCAGCAGCCAAGGGAGGACAGGAACGGTCTATGGCTACACCTTC.

DNA for the CDR3: TGCGCCAGCAGCCCTGTAGCGGGAGTGGAGTATGAGCAGTTCTTC. Translating it yields CASSPVAGVEYEQFF. The V call is TRBV4-1, the J call TRBJ2-1; 9 nucleotides match TRBD2. Germline V gives CDR1 MGHRA, CDR2 YSYEKL. The trim removed 4 bases at V and 8 bases at J, leaving 9 bases unmatched. The CDR3 length is 15 residues.

The chain is built from TRBV5-4 and TRBJ1-2, with D perhaps TRBD1 (6 bases). In germline, CDR1 is SGHNT, CDR2 YYREEE (reference sequence). V lost 0 bases and J lost 6, with 12 bases in between. This CDR3 has 14 residues. Here the CDR3 DNA reads TGTGCCAGCAGCTTGGAGTGGCAGGGGCATGGCTACACCTTC. Encoded protein: CASSLEWQGHGYTF.

Written as DNA, the CDR3 is TGTGCCACCAGCAGAGTCCTGACAGGGGCCCTTGAAAAACTGTTTTTT. The encoded protein is CATSRVLTGALEKLFF. This sequence joins TRBV15 and TRBJ1-4; the match to TRBD1 covers 8 bases. This CDR3 region has 16 residues. Germline assignment: CDR1 LNHNV and CDR2 YYDKDF (reference sequence). V lost 1 base to trimming and J lost 7 bases; unmatched junction nucleotides: 8.

The chain uses TRBV15 and TRBJ2-7; D might be TRBD1 (6 bases). Per germline, CDR1 LNHNV and CDR2 YYDKDF (reference sequence). The CDR3 has 16 amino acids. V lost 0 bases to trimming and J lost 7 bases, with 19 bases between them. CDR3 coding DNA: TGTGCCACCAGCAGAGACCCTAGTACTCAGGGGAGAGAGCAGTACTTC. As protein: CATSRDPSTQGREQYF.

The V gene is TRBV30, the J gene TRBJ2-7; D is unresolved. The length of the CDR3 is 11 residues. The germline gives CDR1 GTSNPN, CDR2 SVGIG (reference sequence). V was pared by 2 bases and J by 3 bases, with 5 bases between. The CDR3 sequence is CAWSILYEQYF. The DNA of the CDR3 is TGTGCCTGGAGTATACTCTACGAGCAGTACTTC.

This sequence joins TRBV9 and TRBJ1-1; no clear D. There are 14 residues in the CDR3. V was pared by 0 bases and J by 1 base, with 7 bases between. Germline V gene sequence: CDR1 SGDLS, CDR2 YYNGEE. The CDR3 nucleotides are TGTGCCAGCAGCGTAGACTCCGCGAACACTGAAGCTTTCTTT. Its protein product is CASSVDSANTEAFF.

The V call is TRBV19, the J call TRBJ1-5, with D possibly matching TRBD1 (6 bases). Germline loops: CDR1 LNHDA, CDR2 SQIVND (reference sequence). V lost 4 bases to trimming and J lost 0 bases, with 22 bases between them. The CDR3 totals 19 residues. CDR3 nucleotides: TGTGCCAGTAGTACCGCCCGTTCTGGGACACTCTATAGCAATCAGCCCCAGCATTTT. Translation gives CASSTARSGTLYSNQPQHF.

This chain links TRBV28 with TRBJ1-2, with TRBD1 as a possible D gene (5 bases). The CDR3 spans 10 residues. Germline V gene sequence: CDR1 MDHEN, CDR2 SYDVKM. Trimming left V 10 bases short and J 4 bases short, with 7 bases between. CDR3 sequence reads: CATDSYGYTF. The CDR3 nucleotides are TGTGCCACAGACAGCTATGGCTACACCTTC.